This T cell receptor (beta chain) was identified in a study of cytotoxic CD8 clonotypes in ibrutinib-treated CLL. The CDR3 sequence is 16 residues long. Looked up from germline, CDR1 is LGHNT and CDR2 is FRNRAP. The V end lost 3 bases, the J end lost 0 bases, and 14 bases lay between the germline ends. General study points: Under therapy, public clonotypes either contracted or stayed stable, and they were uncommon. An increase in clonality occurred at ibrutinib response, followed by a return toward baseline at progression. At baseline, clonality was higher than in age-matched healthy donors and correlated with CD8+ counts.

Depth targeted 1 in 200,000 to 1 in 1 million T cells, averaging 10x coverage per clonotype. TCRdb's copy holds only in-frame clones and misses some; the assay was immunoSEQ multiplex PCR. The data hold approximately 300,000 clones, with just under 80% observed a single time. In the case of this clone: The target antigen is unknown.

The TCR originated in a human donor with chronic lymphocytic leukemia. This chain links TRBV12-5 with TRBJ2-5; D possibly corresponds to TRBD2 (6 bases). The sequencing here drew on PBMCs, taken before ibrutinib treatment. The CDR3 reads CASGLADYTYQETQYF. The CDR3 DNA follows: TGTGCTAGTGGTTTAGCGGACTACACGTACCAAGAGACCCAGTACTTC.